These T cell receptor beta chains were read from a single sample in a study of T cell repertoires in cytomegalovirus infection. MiXCR, applied by TCRdb to the reads, yields one record per CDR3 protein. Among hundreds of thousands of distinct CDR3 sequences listed, approximately 33% were seen once. Specimen: PBMCs. The receptors originated from a human donor in good health (CMV status not recorded). Some clones in this sample may be carry-over from other donors' samples. Both conserved end residues are part of each CDR3. D genes are given only for firm matches. Clone size is not always given. Where it is, it says once, few, many or a class for expanded clones.

.	TRBV6-5	TRBJ2-3	.	TGTGCCAGCAGTTACTCGAGTGTCCAGACCGTCGCTGATACGCAGTATTTT	CASSYSSVQTVADTQYF
.	TRBV5-1	TRBJ1-2	TRBD1	TGCGCCAGCAGCTCACAGGGGACAGCCTATGGCTACACCTTC	CASSSQGTAYGYTF
.	TRBV5-5	TRBJ2-5	.	TGTGCCAGCAGCGCTCAACAGGGTATCGGAGAGACCCAGTACTTC	CASSAQQGIGETQYF
.	TRBV10-3	TRBJ2-5	.	TGTGCCATCAGTGAGCGTGGGGGGCAAGGGGAGACCCAGTACTTC	CAISERGGQGETQYF
.	TRBV12-3/TRBV12-4	TRBJ1-5	.	TGTGCCAGCAGTTTAACCGAGGGCGGGCCCCAGCATTTT	CASSLTEGGPQHF
many	TRBV11-2	TRBJ2-5	.	TGTGCCAGCAGCTTAGGGCTCGGCGTCGTGGAGACCCAGTACTTC	CASSLGLGVVETQYF
.	TRBV4-1	TRBJ2-3	.	TGCGCCAGCAGCCAAGATAGGGCGCGGGGTGGTACGCAGTATTTT	CASSQDRARGGTQYF
many	TRBV4-1	TRBJ1-5	.	TGCGCCAGCAGCCAAGCTGGAACTAGCAATCAGCCCCAGCATTTT	CASSQAGTSNQPQHF
.	TRBV7-6	TRBJ2-1	TRBD2	TGTGCCAGCAGCCAACTCCCGACTAGCGCGGACAATGAGCAGTTCTTC	CASSQLPTSADNEQFF
.	TRBV11-2	TRBJ2-5	TRBD2	TGTGCCAGCAGCACGGCCCCCCGCGGGGGGGGGCAAGAGACCCAGTACTTC	CASSTAPRGGGQETQYF
few	TRBV20-1	TRBJ2-5	TRBD2	TGCAGTGCTCCTTCCGAGCTAGCGGGGAGGGGAGAGACCCAGTACTTC	CSAPSELAGRGETQYF
many	TRBV24-1	TRBJ2-3	.	TGTGCCACCAGGCCGGGACCGAGCACAGATACGCAGTATTTT	CATRPGPSTDTQYF
.	TRBV11-2	TRBJ1-1	.	TGTGCCAGCAGCTTAGTCCAGCTTAAGAACACTGAAGCTTTCTTT	CASSLVQLKNTEAFF
few	TRBV24-1	TRBJ2-1	.	TGTGCCACCAGTGCCATCGACTCCCCGAGCTCCTACAATGAGCAGTTCTTC	CATSAIDSPSSYNEQFF
.	TRBV4-1	TRBJ1-6	.	TGCGCCAGCAGCCAAGAAGAATTCGGACCGGGCAGAGAAAATTCACCCCTCCACTTT	CASSQEEFGPGRENSPLHF
few	TRBV4-1	TRBJ2-1	TRBD2	TGCGCCAGCAGTCCGCTTGAAGCGGGGTACAATGAGCAGTTCTTC	CASSPLEAGYNEQFF
few	TRBV4-3	TRBJ2-7	TRBD1	TGCGCCAGCAGCCAAGATCAGGGGGTTTACGAGCAGTACTTC	CASSQDQGVYEQYF
.	TRBV5-4	TRBJ1-2	.	TGTGCCAGCAGCTTTTCGGTAGGGACTGGAGGCTACACCTTC	CASSFSVGTGGYTF
.	TRBV3-1	TRBJ2-1	.	TGTGCCAGCAGGGGGTCGGGGTCCCCGTATGAGCAGTTCTTC	CASRGSGSPYEQFF
many	TRBV27	TRBJ2-7	TRBD1	TGTGCCAGCAGCTTAGGGACAGGCTACGAGCAGTACTTC	CASSLGTGYEQYF
few	TRBV15	TRBJ2-5	.	TGTGCCACCAGCAGGGGGGCGGCGGGGCCCAGAGAGACCCAGTACTTC	CATSRGAAGPRETQYF
many	TRBV7-9	TRBJ2-1	.	TGTGCCAGCAGCACGCGTCGGAGCTCCTACAATGAGCAGTTCTTC	CASSTRRSSYNEQFF
few	TRBV7-9	TRBJ2-2	.	TGTGCCAGCAGCGTCGCAGGAACCGGGGAGCTGTTTTTT	CASSVAGTGELFF
.	TRBV20-1	TRBJ1-5	TRBD1	TGCAGTGCTAGAGATTACAGGGGGCGTTCCAATCAGCCCCAGCATTTT	CSARDYRGRSNQPQHF
.	TRBV11-1	TRBJ2-1	.	TGTGCCAGCAGCCCCGACAGGGAGCAGTTCTTC	CASSPDREQFF
.	TRBV7-6	TRBJ1-4	.	TGTGCCAGCAGCGGCAAGAGGGTTTTAACTAATGAAAAACTGTTTTTT	CASSGKRVLTNEKLFF
few	TRBV28	TRBJ2-5	.	TGTGCCAGCAGTGATCTAGGGACCCAGTACTTC	CASSDLGTQYF
.	TRBV10-2	TRBJ1-5	.	TGCGCCAGCAGTAATCCCCTGATTGGGGGCGCAGAAGGTCAGCCCCAGCATTTT	CASSNPLIGGAEGQPQHF
many	TRBV7-6	TRBJ1-1	.	TGTGCCAGCAGATCTGAGAACACTGAAGCTTTCTTT	CASRSENTEAFF
many	TRBV11-2	TRBJ2-5	.	TGTGCCAGCAGCTTAGACGGCGAAGGCTTCAAGACCCAGTACTTC	CASSLDGEGFKTQYF
.	TRBV11-3	TRBJ2-7	TRBD1	TGTGCCAGCAGCTTAGACAGGGGGAAGAAGTACTTC	CASSLDRGKKYF
few	TRBV19	TRBJ1-1	.	TGTGCCAGTACATTGGGGCTGAACACTGAAGCTTTCTTT	CASTLGLNTEAFF
.	TRBV20-1	TRBJ2-5	TRBD2	TGCAGTGCTAGCGCTACCCTCCTAGCGGGGGGTGGCCGAGAGACCCAGTACTTC	CSASATLLAGGGRETQYF
few	TRBV28	TRBJ2-7	.	TGTGCCAGCAGTGACAGGCTCTCCTACGAGCAGTACTTC	CASSDRLSYEQYF
.	TRBV7-6	TRBJ1-1	.	TGTGCCAGCAACAGAGGGGTTGGTACTGAAGCTTTCTTT	CASNRGVGTEAFF
few	TRBV6-1	TRBJ2-1	TRBD1	TGTGCCAGCAGTGCAACGCAGGACAGGGGGCAGTTCTTC	CASSATQDRGQFF
many	TRBV7-8	TRBJ1-5	.	TGTGCCAGCAGCTTAGGTTCGGGGGACAATCAGCCCCAGCATTTT	CASSLGSGDNQPQHF
.	TRBV2	TRBJ2-5	.	TGTGCCAGCAATCAAGCGGGAGAGACCCAGTACTTC	CASNQAGETQYF
.	TRBV20-1	TRBJ2-3	TRBD2	TGCAGTGCGCCCGGGGTGCGGGGGGGAAGCACAGATACGCAGTATTTT	CSAPGVRGGSTDTQYF
.	TRBV3-1	TRBJ2-1	.	TGTGCCAGCAGCGAAACCTACAGGGCTAAGGGCGATGAGCAGTTCTTC	CASSETYRAKGDEQFF
many	TRBV12-3/TRBV12-4	TRBJ2-5	.	TGTGCCAGCAGTATGGCATGGGGAGAGACCCAGTACTTC	CASSMAWGETQYF
.	TRBV7-3	TRBJ1-4	.	TGTGCCAGCAGCTTAACCGGGGGTGCAACTAATGAAAAACTGTTTTTT	CASSLTGGATNEKLFF
.	TRBV12-3/TRBV12-4	TRBJ1-2	TRBD1	TGTGCCAGCAGTCCGACAGGGGGAGGTGAGGACACCTTC	CASSPTGGGEDTF
.	TRBV7-2	TRBJ1-6	.	TGTGCCAGCAGCTCCTCGACACGGGGCTATTCACCCCTCCAATTT	CASSSSTRGYSPLQF
few	TRBV6-5	TRBJ2-7	TRBD2	TGTGCCAGCAGTTACACTTCTAGCGGGGGCAAGGGCGAGCAGTACTTC	CASSYTSSGGKGEQYF
few	TRBV6-1	TRBJ1-5	TRBD1	TGTGCCAGCAGAGACAGGACAGGGGTCCTCGGAAATCAGCCCCAGCATTTT	CASRDRTGVLGNQPQHF
.	TRBV2	TRBJ2-1	.	TGTGCCAGCAAGGAGGGACAGAGCTACAATGAGCAGTTCTTC	CASKEGQSYNEQFF
few	TRBV29-1	TRBJ2-3	TRBD2	TGCAGCGTTGCGGGGGGAAGCACAGATACGCAGTATTTT	CSVAGGSTDTQYF
.	TRBV25-1	TRBJ1-5	.	TGTGCCAGCAGTGGTCCAGGATTCAATCAGCCCCAGCATTTT	CASSGPGFNQPQHF
many	TRBV10-1	TRBJ2-2	.	TGCGCCAGCAGTGACTTGCCATTCGGCACCGGGGAGCTGTTTTTT	CASSDLPFGTGELFF
.	TRBV4-3	TRBJ2-7	TRBD2	TGCGCCAGCAGCCGGGGACTAGCGGGGGACTACGAGCAGTACTTC	CASSRGLAGDYEQYF